This T cell receptor (beta chain) appears in the sequencing data of a study of cytomegalovirus exposure and HLA in healthy donors. As for the study in general: An earlier analysis found 95 million to 140 million unique TCR beta sequences from approximately 190 million T cells.

A note on this clone: Its matching antigen is unknown.

PCR involved 60 Vbeta and 13 Jbeta primers. Sequenced by immunoSEQ multiplex PCR; TCRdb stores in-frame clones only, minus some. Recorded here are 45,000 or so clones; the top ten clones represent roughly 8%. J lost 3 bases, V lost 4 bases, and 11 bases had no gene match. This CDR3 is built from 16 residues. Germline V gives CDR1 SGHTA, CDR2 FQGNSA. General study points: An assumption of roughly uniform sequencing depth across donors underlay the presence/absence analyses. CMV antigen specificity of a few CMV-associated chains was confirmed in vitro. The study put 150 to 200 TCR beta chains on its list as cytomegalovirus-associated.

V and J are TRBV7-2 and TRBJ1-2, with 7 bases lining up with TRBD1. The receptor was derived from a male donor in good health and CMV-seronegative. Source material: PBMCs. For the CDR3, the DNA is TGTGCCAGCAGCTCAGGGCCAGGAGGGGGCGACTATGGCTACACCTTC. Encoded protein: CASSSGPGGGDYGYTF.